Listed below are T cell receptor beta chains from one sample, sequenced in a study of memory CD4+ T cells and cytomegalovirus serostatus. Data came from immunoSEQ multiplex PCR; TCRdb stores just in-frame clones and leaves some out. The data hold over 45,000 clones, with roughly 82% observed a single time. The sample was memory CD4+ T cells from blood. The receptors were gathered from an adult in good health and CMV-seronegative. CDR3s include the opening cysteine and the closing phenylalanine or tryptophan.

>TRBV7-2|TRBJ2-7
CASSLALASNEQYF
>TRBV5-1|TRBJ2-5
CASSWGGKETQYF
>TRBV6-5|TRBJ2-3
CASQSGGASDTQYF
>TRBV11-2|TRBJ2-2
CASSLGVGARKYTGELFF
>TRBV4-3|TRBJ1-6
CASSQDRLPDSSYNSPLHF
>TRBV2|TRBJ2-5
CATGGLREETQYF
>TRBV29-1|TRBJ1-2
CSVSDGLSYGYTF
>TRBV4-2|TRBJ1-4
CASSPRDRGEKLFF
>TRBV7-8|TRBJ1-1
CASSIGQVNTEAFF
>TRBV7-6|TRBJ2-7
CASSLDHEQYF
>TRBV6-5|TRBJ1-3
CASRRDRGAGNTIYF
>TRBV6-6|TRBJ2-4
CASSSSDRRYF
>TRBV29-1|TRBJ1-5
CSVEVGGSNQPQHF
>TRBV28|TRBJ1-4
CASNKRGRLGGYEKLFF
>TRBV27|TRBJ2-3
CASSLSWAHSGGAPGTQYF
>TRBV7-7|TRBJ1-5
CASSLGFGQPQHF
>TRBV2|TRBJ2-1
CASILRQGTYNEQFF
>TRBV5-8|TRBJ2-5
CASSWGRALQETQYF
>TRBV7-3|TRBJ2-3
CASSPRSGRGPLDTQYF
>TRBV7-2|TRBJ2-7
CASSLFTGKGSEQYF
>TRBV4-3|TRBJ1-4
CASSLRVDEKLFF
>TRBV6-6|TRBJ1-5
CASSYSERTNQPQHF
>TRBV9|TRBJ2-7
CASSARTGPYSEQYF
>TRBV10-3|TRBJ1-2
CAISGAGTANYGYTF
>TRBV7-2|TRBJ2-7
CASSLGGTGKYEQYF
>TRBV18|TRBJ2-1
CASSPSGTSGNEQFF
>TRBV7-8|TRBJ1-4
CASSADPEAKLFF
>TRBV10-3|TRBJ2-3
CAIRLAAFTDTQYF
>TRBV5-1|TRBJ2-3
CASSGLGQGAADTQYF
>TRBV9|TRBJ2-5
CASSVSSGAQETQYF
>TRBV6-5|TRBJ1-3
CASRGGRNTIYF
>TRBV6-4|TRBJ2-6
CARAGKIRGANVLTF
>TRBV7-3|TRBJ2-3
CASSLSSGRTDTQYF
>TRBV11-2|TRBJ1-1
CASSPSDNMNTEAFF
>TRBV21-1|TRBJ1-3
CASREQGGNTIYF
>TRBV7-3|TRBJ2-2
CASSAAGGQGGELFF
>TRBV7-9|TRBJ2-1
CASSLSGGAPNEQFF
>TRBV28|TRBJ1-1
CASSLLNTEAFF
>TRBV28|TRBJ2-5
CASTDRGPLQETQYF
>TRBV6-5|TRBJ1-5
CASRGAFSNQPQHF
>TRBV19|TRBJ2-2
CASSIRGGSGELFF
>TRBV7-2|TRBJ1-4
CASSFRENEKLFF
>TRBV2|TRBJ1-2
CADEGAYGYTF
>TRBV7-3|TRBJ2-3
CASSLRRGDTQYF
>TRBV19|TRBJ1-1
CASSMMGQLTEAFF
>TRBV28|TRBJ1-4
CASSPQGAGRRMFF